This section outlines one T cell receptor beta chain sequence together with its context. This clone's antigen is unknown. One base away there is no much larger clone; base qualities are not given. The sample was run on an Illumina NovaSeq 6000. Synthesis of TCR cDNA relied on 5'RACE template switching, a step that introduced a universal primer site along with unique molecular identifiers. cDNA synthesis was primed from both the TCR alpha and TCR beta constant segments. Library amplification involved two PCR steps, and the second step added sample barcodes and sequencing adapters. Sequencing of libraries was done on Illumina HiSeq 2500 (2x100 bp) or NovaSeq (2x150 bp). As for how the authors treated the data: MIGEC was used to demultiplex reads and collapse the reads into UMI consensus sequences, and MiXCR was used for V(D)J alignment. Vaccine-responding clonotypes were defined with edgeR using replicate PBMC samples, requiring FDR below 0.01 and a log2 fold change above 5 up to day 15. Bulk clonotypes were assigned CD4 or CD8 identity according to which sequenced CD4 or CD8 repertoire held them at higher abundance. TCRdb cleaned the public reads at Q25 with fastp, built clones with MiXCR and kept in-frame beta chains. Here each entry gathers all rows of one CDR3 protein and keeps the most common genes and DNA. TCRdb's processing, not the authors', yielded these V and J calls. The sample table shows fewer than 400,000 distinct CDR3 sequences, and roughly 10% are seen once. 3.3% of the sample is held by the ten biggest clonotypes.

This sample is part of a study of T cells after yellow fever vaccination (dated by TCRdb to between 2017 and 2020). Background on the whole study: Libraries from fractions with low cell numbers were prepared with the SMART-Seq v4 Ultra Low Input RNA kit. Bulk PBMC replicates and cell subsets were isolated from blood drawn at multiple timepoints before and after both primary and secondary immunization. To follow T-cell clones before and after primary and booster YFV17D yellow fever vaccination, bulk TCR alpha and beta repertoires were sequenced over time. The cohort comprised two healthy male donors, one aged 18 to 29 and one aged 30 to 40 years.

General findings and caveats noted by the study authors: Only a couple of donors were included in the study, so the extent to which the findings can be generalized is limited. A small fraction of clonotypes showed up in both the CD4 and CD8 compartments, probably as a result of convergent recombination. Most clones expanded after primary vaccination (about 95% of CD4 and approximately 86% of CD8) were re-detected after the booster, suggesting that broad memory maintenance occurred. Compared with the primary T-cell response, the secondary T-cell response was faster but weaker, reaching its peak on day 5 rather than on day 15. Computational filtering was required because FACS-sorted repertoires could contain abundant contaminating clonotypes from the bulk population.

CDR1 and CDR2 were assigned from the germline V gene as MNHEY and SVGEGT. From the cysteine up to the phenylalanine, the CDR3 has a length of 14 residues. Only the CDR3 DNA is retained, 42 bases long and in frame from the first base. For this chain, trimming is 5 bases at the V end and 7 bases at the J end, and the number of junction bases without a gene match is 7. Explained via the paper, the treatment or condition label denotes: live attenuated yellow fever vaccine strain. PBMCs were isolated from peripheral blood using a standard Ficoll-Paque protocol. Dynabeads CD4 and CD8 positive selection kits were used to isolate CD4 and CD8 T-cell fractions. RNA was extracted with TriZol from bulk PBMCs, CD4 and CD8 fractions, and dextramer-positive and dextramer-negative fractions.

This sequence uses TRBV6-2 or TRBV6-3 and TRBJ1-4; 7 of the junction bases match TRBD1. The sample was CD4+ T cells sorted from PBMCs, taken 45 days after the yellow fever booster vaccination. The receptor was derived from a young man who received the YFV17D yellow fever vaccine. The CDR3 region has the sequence CASSDRDSGEKLFF. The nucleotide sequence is TGTGCCAGCAGTGACCGGGACAGTGGTGAAAAACTGTTTTTT.